This is a list of T cell receptor beta chains from one sample in a study of blood T cell repertoires in COVID-19. Data came from immunoSEQ multiplex PCR; TCRdb stores just in-frame clones and leaves some out. The table includes roughly 150,000 clones, more than 65% detected once. Sequencing was performed on peripheral blood. These receptors were collected from a human donor in a cohort sampled during active COVID-19. CDR3s include the opening cysteine and the closing phenylalanine or tryptophan. Fields, in order: CDR3 protein, CDR3 DNA, clone size, V gene, D gene, J gene. D genes are given only for firm matches. Clone size is given for some rows only: seen once, a few or many times, or a class if the clone is expanded.

CDR3: CASRAGGRMNTEAFF
DNA: TGTGCCAGTAGGGCAGGGGGACGGATGAACACTGAAGCTTTCTTT
size: -
V: TRBV19
D: TRBD1
J: TRBJ1-1

CDR3: CASSPRTSGVLETQYF
DNA: TGTGCCAGCAGCCCGAGGACTAGCGGGGTGCTAGAGACCCAGTACTTC
size: -
V: TRBV7-2
D: TRBD2
J: TRBJ2-5

CDR3: CASSVGRQRNEKLFF
DNA: TGTGCCAGCAGCGTAGGGCGACAGAGGAATGAAAAACTGTTTTTT
size: -
V: TRBV9
D: -
J: TRBJ1-4

CDR3: CASSLDKGAMNTEAFF
DNA: TGCGCCAGCAGCCTAGACAAGGGGGCTATGAACACTGAAGCTTTCTTT
size: -
V: TRBV5-1
D: TRBD1
J: TRBJ1-1

CDR3: CATSRDRGLEQYF
DNA: TGTGCCACCAGCAGGGACAGGGGCCTGGAGCAGTACTTC
size: -
V: TRBV15
D: TRBD1
J: TRBJ2-7

CDR3: CASSRLAGVETQYF
DNA: TGTGCCAGCTCCCGCCTAGCGGGGGTGGAGACCCAGTACTTC
size: -
V: TRBV18
D: TRBD2
J: TRBJ2-5

CDR3: CASQGYSNQPQHF
DNA: TGTGCTAGTCAGGGCTATAGCAATCAGCCCCAGCATTTT
size: -
V: TRBV12-5
D: -
J: TRBJ1-5

CDR3: CASSSGQVDRSPLHF
DNA: TGTGCCAGCAGTTCGGGACAGGTCGATCGCTCACCCCTCCACTTT
size: -
V: TRBV27
D: TRBD1
J: TRBJ1-6

CDR3: CASSSQAGISYNEQFF
DNA: TGTGCCAGCAGCTCCCAGGCAGGGATCTCCTACAATGAGCAGTTCTTC
size: -
V: TRBV7-8
D: -
J: TRBJ2-1

CDR3: CASSVKGQGYNEQYF
DNA: TGTGCCAGCAGCGTAAAGGGACAGGGGTACAACGAGCAGTACTTC
size: -
V: TRBV9
D: TRBD1
J: TRBJ2-7

CDR3: CASSLRNYEQYF
DNA: TGTGCCAGCAGTTTGAGAAACTACGAGCAGTACTTC
size: -
V: TRBV28
D: -
J: TRBJ2-7

CDR3: CASSVGGTQYF
DNA: TGTGCCAGCAGCGTAGGGGGTACGCAGTATTTT
size: -
V: TRBV7-3
D: -
J: TRBJ2-3

CDR3: CASSAGTGGRDEQYF
DNA: TGTGCCAGCAGCGCGGGGACAGGGGGCAGGGACGAGCAGTACTTC
size: -
V: TRBV5-6
D: TRBD1
J: TRBJ2-7

CDR3: CASSIPGVNTEAFF
DNA: TGTGCCAGTAGTATCCCAGGGGTGAACACTGAAGCTTTCTTT
size: -
V: TRBV19
D: -
J: TRBJ1-1

CDR3: CSVEGLGANEQFF
DNA: TGCAGCGTTGAAGGTCTGGGGGCGAATGAGCAGTTCTTC
size: -
V: TRBV29-1
D: -
J: TRBJ2-1

CDR3: CASSVDSAPGNTIYF
DNA: TGTGCCAGCAGCGTAGACAGTGCCCCTGGAAACACCATATATTTT
size: -
V: TRBV9
D: -
J: TRBJ1-3

CDR3: CASSLDNPTLSSYEQYF
DNA: TGTGCCAGCAGCTTAGACAATCCGACTCTGAGCTCCTACGAGCAGTACTTC
size: -
V: TRBV7-6
D: -
J: TRBJ2-7

CDR3: CASSDGVGTQYF
DNA: TGTGCCAGCAGTGACGGGGTTGGTACGCAGTATTTT
size: -
V: TRBV6-1
D: -
J: TRBJ2-3

CDR3: CASSLDPDRVLGNQPQHF
DNA: TGTGCCAGCAGCTTAGATCCCGACAGGGTACTTGGCAATCAGCCCCAGCATTTT
size: -
V: TRBV11-2
D: TRBD1
J: TRBJ1-5

CDR3: CASSDVRRRSTDTQYF
DNA: TGCGCCAGCAGTGATGTTCGGCGGCGTTCCACAGATACGCAGTATTTT
size: many
V: TRBV10-1
D: -
J: TRBJ2-3

CDR3: CASSETGEGTEAFF
DNA: TGTGCCAGCAGCGAGACAGGGGAAGGGACTGAAGCTTTCTTT
size: -
V: TRBV7-9
D: TRBD1
J: TRBJ1-1

CDR3: CASSVGGTQETQYF
DNA: TGTGCCAGCAGCGTAGGAGGAACACAAGAGACCCAGTACTTC
size: -
V: TRBV9
D: -
J: TRBJ2-5

CDR3: CASSKGGGARETQYF
DNA: TGTGCCAGCAGCAAAGGTGGGGGGGCCAGGGAGACCCAGTACTTC
size: -
V: TRBV11-2
D: -
J: TRBJ2-5

CDR3: CASGGEGETQYF
DNA: TGTGCCAGCGGTGGGGAGGGGGAGACCCAGTACTTC
size: -
V: TRBV2
D: TRBD2
J: TRBJ2-5

CDR3: CASSLERGGTGELFF
DNA: TGCGCCAGCAGCTTGGAGCGGGGGGGCACCGGGGAGCTGTTTTTT
size: -
V: TRBV5-1
D: TRBD2
J: TRBJ2-2

CDR3: CASSLDRGYGSYNSPLHF
DNA: TGTGCCAGCAGCTTGGATCGGGGGTACGGGTCCTATAATTCACCCCTCCACTTT
size: -
V: TRBV5-6
D: -
J: TRBJ1-6

CDR3: CASRRTENTEAFF
DNA: TGTGCCAGTAGGAGGACAGAGAACACTGAAGCTTTCTTT
size: -
V: TRBV19
D: -
J: TRBJ1-1

CDR3: CASSIIGDGTEAFF
DNA: TGTGCCAGTAGTATTATCGGGGATGGCACTGAAGCTTTCTTT
size: -
V: TRBV19
D: -
J: TRBJ1-1

CDR3: CASSRTVIQETQYF
DNA: TGTGCCAGCAGCCGGACAGTGATACAAGAGACCCAGTACTTC
size: -
V: TRBV5-6
D: -
J: TRBJ2-5

CDR3: CASSEAAPLAQYF
DNA: TGTGCCAGCAGTGAAGCGGCCCCGCTTGCGCAGTATTTT
size: -
V: TRBV6-1
D: -
J: TRBJ2-3

CDR3: CASSYRDRGPYEQYF
DNA: TGTGCCAGTAGTTACCGGGACAGGGGCCCCTACGAGCAGTACTTC
size: -
V: TRBV19
D: TRBD1
J: TRBJ2-7

CDR3: CATSAPRTGLPGDEQYF
DNA: TGTGCCACCAGTGCCCCTCGGACAGGGCTCCCGGGGGACGAGCAGTACTTC
size: -
V: TRBV24-1
D: TRBD1
J: TRBJ2-7

CDR3: CASTGGIIASGNTIYF
DNA: TGTGCCAGTACGGGGGGGATTATCGCCTCTGGAAACACCATATATTTT
size: -
V: TRBV19
D: -
J: TRBJ1-3

CDR3: CASSLDRAADTQYF
DNA: TGTGCTAGCAGCCTGGACAGGGCCGCAGATACGCAGTATTTT
size: -
V: TRBV7-7
D: TRBD1
J: TRBJ2-3

CDR3: CASSGGGGANVLTF
DNA: TGTGCCAGCAGTGGGGGCGGTGGGGCCAACGTCCTGACTTTC
size: -
V: TRBV2
D: -
J: TRBJ2-6

CDR3: CASSDSDSNQPQHF
DNA: TGTGCCAGCTCAGACTCTGATAGCAATCAGCCCCAGCATTTT
size: -
V: TRBV18
D: -
J: TRBJ1-5

CDR3: CASRRGNQPQHF
DNA: TGTGCCAGCAGGAGGGGCAATCAGCCCCAGCATTTT
size: -
V: TRBV7-9
D: -
J: TRBJ1-5

CDR3: CASSQEVTSNYGYTF
DNA: TGTGCCAGCAGCCAAGAGGTTACATCTAACTATGGCTACACCTTC
size: -
V: TRBV4-2
D: -
J: TRBJ1-2

CDR3: CASSPRTHRTSYNSPLHF
DNA: TGTGCCAGCAGCCCTAGGACTCACCGAACCTCCTATAATTCACCCCTCCACTTT
size: -
V: TRBV7-8
D: -
J: TRBJ1-6

CDR3: CASSPRGQGSPQFF
DNA: TGTGCCAGCTCACCTAGGGGACAGGGAAGCCCGCAGTTCTTC
size: -
V: TRBV18
D: TRBD1
J: TRBJ2-1

CDR3: CASSFGGNLNTEAFF
DNA: TGCGCCAGCAGCTTCGGCGGCAATTTGAACACTGAAGCTTTCTTT
size: -
V: TRBV5-1
D: -
J: TRBJ1-1

CDR3: CASSFQGVRGYTF
DNA: TGTGCCAGCAGCTTTCAGGGCGTCAGGGGCTACACCTTC
size: -
V: TRBV7-2
D: -
J: TRBJ1-2

CDR3: CASSLRTTSTDTQYF
DNA: TGTGCCAGCAGTTTAAGAACGACTAGCACAGATACGCAGTATTTT
size: -
V: TRBV27
D: -
J: TRBJ2-3

CDR3: CASSFTGTGSNQPQHF
DNA: TGTGCCAGCAGCTTTACCGGGACAGGGTCAAATCAGCCCCAGCATTTT
size: -
V: TRBV7-2
D: TRBD1
J: TRBJ1-5

CDR3: CASIFLYRDRVNTEAFF
DNA: TGTGCCAGCATTTTCCTATACCGGGACAGGGTGAACACTGAAGCTTTCTTT
size: -
V: TRBV2
D: TRBD1
J: TRBJ1-1

CDR3: CASSYGAGGSTDTQYF
DNA: TGTGCCAGCAGTTACGGAGCGGGGGGTAGCACAGATACGCAGTATTTT
size: -
V: TRBV6-5
D: TRBD2
J: TRBJ2-3

CDR3: CASGQGGTDTQYF
DNA: TGCGCCAGCGGTCAGGGGGGCACAGATACGCAGTATTTT
size: -
V: TRBV5-1
D: TRBD1
J: TRBJ2-3

CDR3: CASSPRGSDTEAFF
DNA: TGTGCCAGCAGCCCGAGAGGTAGCGACACTGAAGCTTTCTTT
size: -
V: TRBV5-5
D: -
J: TRBJ1-1

CDR3: CSAKGVSAFF
DNA: TGCAGTGCTAAGGGGGTCTCCGCTTTCTTT
size: -
V: TRBV20-1
D: -
J: TRBJ1-1

CDR3: CAISEESGTGGRDTQYF
DNA: TGTGCCATCAGTGAGGAGTCAGGGACAGGGGGCAGAGATACGCAGTATTTT
size: -
V: TRBV10-3
D: TRBD1
J: TRBJ2-3

CDR3: CASRQPTGGVISGYTF
DNA: TGTGCAAGTCGCCAACCTACAGGGGGCGTCATTAGTGGCTACACCTTC
size: -
V: TRBV12-2
D: -
J: TRBJ1-2

CDR3: CASSLGYGGANNEQFF
DNA: TGCGCCAGCAGCTTGGGGTACGGGGGGGCGAACAATGAGCAGTTCTTC
size: -
V: TRBV5-1
D: TRBD2
J: TRBJ2-1

CDR3: CASWFGGKRGEQYF
DNA: TGTGCCAGCTGGTTCGGGGGAAAACGCGGAGAGCAGTACTTC
size: -
V: TRBV6-5
D: -
J: TRBJ2-7

CDR3: CASSFGQGSQEKLFF
DNA: TGTGCCAGCAGTTTTGGGCAGGGTTCTCAAGAAAAACTGTTTTTT
size: -
V: TRBV27
D: -
J: TRBJ1-4

CDR3: CASSLGVSYGYTF
DNA: TGTGCCAGCAGCTTGGGAGTCTCCTATGGCTACACCTTC
size: -
V: TRBV11-2
D: -
J: TRBJ1-2

CDR3: CASSLSGTVSSGANVLTF
DNA: TGTGCCAGCAGTTTATCGGGGACAGTAAGCTCTGGGGCCAACGTCCTGACTTTC
size: -
V: TRBV28
D: TRBD1
J: TRBJ2-6

CDR3: CASSRRTGLGNTEAFF
DNA: TGTGCCAGCAGTCGCCGGACAGGCCTGGGGAACACTGAAGCTTTCTTT
size: -
V: TRBV27
D: TRBD1
J: TRBJ1-1